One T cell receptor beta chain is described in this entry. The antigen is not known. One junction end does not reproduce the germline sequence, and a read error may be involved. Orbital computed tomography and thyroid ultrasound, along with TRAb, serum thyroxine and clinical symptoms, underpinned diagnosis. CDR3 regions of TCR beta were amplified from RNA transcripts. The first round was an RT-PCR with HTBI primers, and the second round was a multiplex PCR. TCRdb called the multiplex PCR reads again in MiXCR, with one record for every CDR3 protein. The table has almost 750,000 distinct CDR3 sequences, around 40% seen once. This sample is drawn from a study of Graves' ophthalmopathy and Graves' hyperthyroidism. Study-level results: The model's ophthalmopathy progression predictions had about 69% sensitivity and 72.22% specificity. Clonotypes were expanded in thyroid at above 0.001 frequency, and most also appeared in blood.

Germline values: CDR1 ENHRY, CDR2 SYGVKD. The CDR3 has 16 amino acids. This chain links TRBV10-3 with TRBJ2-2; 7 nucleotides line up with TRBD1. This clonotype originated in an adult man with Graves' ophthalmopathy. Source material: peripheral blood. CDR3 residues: CASSDPGDSTSGELFF. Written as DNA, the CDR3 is TGTGCCAGCAGTGACCCTGGGGACAGCACCTCCGGGGAGCTGTTTTTT.